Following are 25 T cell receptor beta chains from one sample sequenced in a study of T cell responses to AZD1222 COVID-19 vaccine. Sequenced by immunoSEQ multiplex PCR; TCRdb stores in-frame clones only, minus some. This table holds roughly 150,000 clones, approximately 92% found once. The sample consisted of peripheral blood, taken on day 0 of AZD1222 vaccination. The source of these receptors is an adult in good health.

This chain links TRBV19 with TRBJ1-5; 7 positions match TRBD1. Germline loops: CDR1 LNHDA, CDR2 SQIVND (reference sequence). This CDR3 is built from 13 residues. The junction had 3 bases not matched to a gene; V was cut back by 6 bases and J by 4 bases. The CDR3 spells CASSPQGNQPQHF. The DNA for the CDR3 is TGTGCCAGTAGCCCACAGGGGAATCAGCCCCAGCATTTT.

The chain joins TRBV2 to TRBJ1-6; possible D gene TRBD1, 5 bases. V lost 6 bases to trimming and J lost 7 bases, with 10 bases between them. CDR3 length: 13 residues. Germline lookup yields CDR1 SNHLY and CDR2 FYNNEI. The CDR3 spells CASRDMHNSPLHF. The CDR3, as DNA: TGTGCCAGCAGGGACATGCACAATTCACCCCTCCACTTT.

In DNA form, the CDR3 reads TGTGCTAGTACGATTGGACAGATGAACACTGAAGCTTTCTTT. Translation: CASTIGQMNTEAFF. This sequence joins TRBV12-5 and TRBJ1-1, with D tentatively TRBD1 (6 bases). Deletions cut 8 bases from V and 0 bases from J, with 13 bases between. Germline-derived CDR1 and CDR2 are LGHNT and FRNRAP. This CDR3 has 14 amino acids.

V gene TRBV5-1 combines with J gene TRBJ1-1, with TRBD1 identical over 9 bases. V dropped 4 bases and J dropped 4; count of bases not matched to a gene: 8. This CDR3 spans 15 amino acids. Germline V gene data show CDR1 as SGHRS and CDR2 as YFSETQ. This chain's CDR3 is CASSPEGTGPTEAFF. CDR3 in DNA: TGCGCCAGCAGCCCGGAGGGGACAGGGCCCACTGAAGCTTTCTTT. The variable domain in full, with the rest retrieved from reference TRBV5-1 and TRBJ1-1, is KAGVTQTPRYLIKTRGQQVTLSCSPISGHRSVSWYQQTPGQGLQFLFEYFSETQRNKGNFPGRFSGRQFSNSRSEMNVSTLELGDSALYLCASSPEGTGPTEAFFGQGTRLTVV.

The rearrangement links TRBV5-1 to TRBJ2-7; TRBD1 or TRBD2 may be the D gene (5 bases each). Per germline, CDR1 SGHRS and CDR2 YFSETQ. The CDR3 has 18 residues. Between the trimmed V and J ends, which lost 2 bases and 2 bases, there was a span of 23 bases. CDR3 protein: CASSLTGLILSYPYEQYF. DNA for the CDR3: TGCGCCAGCAGCTTAACAGGACTTATTCTATCTTATCCCTACGAGCAGTACTTC.

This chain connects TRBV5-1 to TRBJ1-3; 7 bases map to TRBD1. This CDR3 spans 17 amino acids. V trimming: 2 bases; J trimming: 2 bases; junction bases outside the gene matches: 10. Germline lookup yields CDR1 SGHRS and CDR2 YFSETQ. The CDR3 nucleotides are TGCGCCAGCAGCTTCGGGACAGCTAAGGACCCTGGAAACACCATATATTTT. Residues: CASSFGTAKDPGNTIYF. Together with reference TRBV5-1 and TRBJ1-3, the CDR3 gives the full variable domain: KAGVTQTPRYLIKTRGQQVTLSCSPISGHRSVSWYQQTPGQGLQFLFEYFSETQRNKGNFPGRFSGRQFSNSRSEMNVSTLELGDSALYLCASSFGTAKDPGNTIYFGEGSWLTVV.

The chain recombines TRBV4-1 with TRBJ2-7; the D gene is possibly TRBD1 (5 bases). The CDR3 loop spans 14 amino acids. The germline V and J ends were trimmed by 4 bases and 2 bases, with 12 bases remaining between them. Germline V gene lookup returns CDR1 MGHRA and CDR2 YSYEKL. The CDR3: CASSPLTEAYEQYF. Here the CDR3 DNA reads TGCGCCAGCAGCCCCTTGACAGAAGCCTACGAGCAGTACTTC.

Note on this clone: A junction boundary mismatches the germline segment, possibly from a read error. The CDR3 DNA reads as TGTGCCAGCAGGGAAGGATGGGAGCGGGGGGGCAATGAGCAGTTCTTC. Translation gives CASREGWERGGNEQFF. V gene TRBV2 combines with J gene TRBJ2-1; 10 bases are a match to TRBD2. CDR3 length: 16 residues. Germline CDR1 reads SNHLY; CDR2 reads FYNNEI.

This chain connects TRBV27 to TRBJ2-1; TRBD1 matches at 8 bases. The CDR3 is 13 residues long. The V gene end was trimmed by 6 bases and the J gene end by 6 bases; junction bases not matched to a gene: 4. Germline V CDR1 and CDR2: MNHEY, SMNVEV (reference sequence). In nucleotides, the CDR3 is TGTGCCAGCAGCCCGACAGGGGTCAATGAGCAGTTCTTC. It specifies CASSPTGVNEQFF.

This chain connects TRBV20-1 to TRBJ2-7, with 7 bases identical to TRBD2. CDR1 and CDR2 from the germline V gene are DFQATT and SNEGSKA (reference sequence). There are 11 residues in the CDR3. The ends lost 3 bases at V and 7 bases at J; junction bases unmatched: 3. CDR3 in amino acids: CSARRGGEQYV. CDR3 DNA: TGCAGTGCTAGGCGCGGGGGAGAGCAGTACGTC.

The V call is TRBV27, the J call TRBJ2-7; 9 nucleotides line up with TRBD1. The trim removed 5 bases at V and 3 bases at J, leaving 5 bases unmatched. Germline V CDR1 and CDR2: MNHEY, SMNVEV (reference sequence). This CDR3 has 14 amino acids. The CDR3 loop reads CASSLTGQGYEQYF. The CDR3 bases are TGTGCCAGCAGTCTTACGGGACAGGGCTACGAGCAGTACTTC.

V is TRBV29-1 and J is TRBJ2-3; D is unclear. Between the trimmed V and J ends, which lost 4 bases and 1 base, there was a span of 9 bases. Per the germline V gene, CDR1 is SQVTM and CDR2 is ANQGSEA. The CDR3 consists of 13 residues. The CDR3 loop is CSVVWQRTDTQYF. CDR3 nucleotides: TGCAGCGTTGTTTGGCAGCGCACAGATACGCAGTATTTT.

The CDR3 nucleotides are TGTGCCAGCACCCCACCAATTCGGGGAAAACTTTCTGGGGCCAACGTCCTGACTTTC. Residues: CASTPPIRGKLSGANVLTF. The genes are TRBV28 and TRBJ2-6, with TRBD2 as a possible D gene (5 bases). Trimming took off 7 bases at V and 1 base at J, with 23 bases between the two ends. The CDR3 loop spans 19 amino acids. Germline CDR1 and CDR2: MDHEN and SYDVKM.

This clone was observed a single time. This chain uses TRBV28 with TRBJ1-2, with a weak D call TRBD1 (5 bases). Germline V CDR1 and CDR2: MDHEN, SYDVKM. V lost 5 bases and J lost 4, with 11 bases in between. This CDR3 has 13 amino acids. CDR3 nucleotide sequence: TGTGCCAGCAGTCCACCGGGGGGCTATGGCTACACCTTC. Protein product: CASSPPGGYGYTF.

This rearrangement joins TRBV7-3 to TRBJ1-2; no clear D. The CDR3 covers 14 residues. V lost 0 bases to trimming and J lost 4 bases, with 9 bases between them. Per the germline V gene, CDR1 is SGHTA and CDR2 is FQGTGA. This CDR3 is CASSLTPGTYGYTF. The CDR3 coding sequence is TGTGCCAGCAGCTTAACCCCCGGTACCTATGGCTACACCTTC.

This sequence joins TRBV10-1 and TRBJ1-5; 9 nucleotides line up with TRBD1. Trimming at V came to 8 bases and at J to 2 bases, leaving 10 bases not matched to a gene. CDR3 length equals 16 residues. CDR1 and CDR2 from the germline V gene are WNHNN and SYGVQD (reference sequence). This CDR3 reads CASLRQGVVCNQPQHF. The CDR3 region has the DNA TGCGCCAGCTTGAGACAGGGGGTTGTTTGCAATCAGCCCCAGCATTTT.

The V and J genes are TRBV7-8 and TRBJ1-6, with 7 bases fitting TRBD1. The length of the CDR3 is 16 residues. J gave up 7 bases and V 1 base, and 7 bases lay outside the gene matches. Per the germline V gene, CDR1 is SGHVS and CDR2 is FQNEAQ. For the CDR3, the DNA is TGTGCCAGCAGCTTAGTTCCACAGGGGATAAATTCACCCCTCCACTTT. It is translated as CASSLVPQGINSPLHF.

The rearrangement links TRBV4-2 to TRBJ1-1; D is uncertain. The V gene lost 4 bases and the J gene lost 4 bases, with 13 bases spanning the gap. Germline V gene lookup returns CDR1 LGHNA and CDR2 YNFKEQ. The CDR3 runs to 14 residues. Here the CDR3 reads CASSPPGGPTEAFF. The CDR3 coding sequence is TGTGCCAGCAGCCCCCCAGGAGGCCCCACTGAAGCTTTCTTT.

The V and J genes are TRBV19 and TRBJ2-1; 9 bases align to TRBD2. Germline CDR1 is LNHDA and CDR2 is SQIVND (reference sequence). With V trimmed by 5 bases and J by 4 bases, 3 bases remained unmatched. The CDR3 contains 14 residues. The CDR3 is CASSRGGAYNEQFF. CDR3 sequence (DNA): TGTGCCAGTAGTCGCGGGGGGGCGTACAATGAGCAGTTCTTC.

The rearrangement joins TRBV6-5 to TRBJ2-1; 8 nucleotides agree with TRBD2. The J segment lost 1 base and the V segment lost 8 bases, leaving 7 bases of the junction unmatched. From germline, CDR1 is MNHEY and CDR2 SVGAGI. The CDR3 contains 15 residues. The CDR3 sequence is CASFPSGGSYNEQFF. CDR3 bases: TGTGCCAGCTTCCCCAGCGGGGGATCCTACAATGAGCAGTTCTTC.

The CDR3 reads CASSLGAGVNSPLHF. CDR3 bases: TGTGCCAGCAGCTTAGGGGCCGGGGTAAATTCACCCCTCCACTTT. The chain links TRBV7-3 to TRBJ1-6; D is perhaps TRBD1 (5 bases). CDR1 is SGHTA and CDR2 is FQGTGA in the germline V gene. The CDR3 runs 15 residues. V was trimmed by 2 bases and J by 7 bases, leaving 12 bases between them.

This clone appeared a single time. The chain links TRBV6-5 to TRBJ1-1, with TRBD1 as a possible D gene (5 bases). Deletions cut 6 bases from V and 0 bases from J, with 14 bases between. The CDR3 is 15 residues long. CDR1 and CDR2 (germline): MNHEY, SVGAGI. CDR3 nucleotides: TGTGCCAGCAGCCTCCCAGGGACCGTGAACACTGAAGCTTTCTTT. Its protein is CASSLPGTVNTEAFF.

CDR3 amino acids: CASSIRDTEAFF. CDR3 DNA sequence: TGCGCCAGCAGCATCAGGGACACTGAAGCTTTCTTT. This rearrangement joins TRBV10-2 to TRBJ1-1, with D tentatively TRBD1 (5 bases). CDR3 length equals 12 residues. The V and J ends lost 6 bases and 3 bases respectively, with 8 bases between them. Germline-derived CDR1 and CDR2 are WSHSY and SAAADI.

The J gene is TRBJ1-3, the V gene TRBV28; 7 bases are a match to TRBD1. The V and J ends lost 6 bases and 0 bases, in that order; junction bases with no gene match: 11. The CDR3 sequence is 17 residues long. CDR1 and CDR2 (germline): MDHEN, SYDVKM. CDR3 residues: CASRPNRGLNSGNTIYF. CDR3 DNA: TGTGCCAGCAGACCAAACAGGGGCTTAAACTCTGGAAACACCATATATTTT.

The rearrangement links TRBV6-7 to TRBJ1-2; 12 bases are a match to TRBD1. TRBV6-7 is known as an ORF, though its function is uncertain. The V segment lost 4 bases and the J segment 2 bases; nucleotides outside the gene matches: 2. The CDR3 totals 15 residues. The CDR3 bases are TGTGCCAGCAGTTCAGGGACAGGGGGCAACTATGGCTACACCTTC. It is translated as CASSSGTGGNYGYTF.